This T cell receptor (beta chain) was identified in a study of cytotoxic CD8 clonotypes in ibrutinib-treated CLL. Trimming removed 1 base from V and 4 bases from J, with 13 bases in between. Germline CDR1 LGHNA, CDR2 YSLEER. This CDR3 is 15 amino acids long. Libraries were prepared by immunoSEQ multiplex PCR; TCRdb keeps only in-frame clonotypes and omits some of them. The sample shows 140,000 to 150,000 clones, about 80% of them seen only once. This sample comprised PBMCs, obtained after 24 months of ibrutinib treatment. The V and J genes are TRBV4-3 and TRBJ1-2; no reliable D call. The clonotype originates from a human donor with chronic lymphocytic leukemia. This chain's CDR3 is CASSQVGLVPYGYTF. DNA for the CDR3: TGCGCCAGCAGCCAAGTGGGCCTCGTCCCCTATGGCTACACCTTC.